This T cell receptor (beta chain) emerged from a study of early T cells in non-severe SARS-CoV-2 infection. The wider study: Sequenced material consisted of bulk RNA (from unsorted whole blood), and chains were unpaired.

General study findings and limits: In VDJdb matching, anti-spike CD8 responses were favored while private and CD4 specificities went missing.

The table lists this clonotype with many counts. Its antigen is undetermined. The TCR library protocol was used to attach unique molecular identifiers. These identifiers were attached to individual cDNA molecules. MiXCR was run by TCRdb on the 5' RACE reads, yielding one entry per CDR3 protein. This table has about 48,000 distinct CDR3 sequences, approximately 7.5% appearing once. Germline CDR1 and CDR2: GTSNPN and SVGIG (reference sequence). V was shortened by 2 bases and J by 7 bases, with 21 bases between the two germline ends. This CDR3 has 16 residues. V usage is TRBV30 and J usage is TRBJ2-1; tentative D call: TRBD2 (5 bases). The specimen sequenced was whole blood. This clonotype was sampled from an adult who was a healthcare worker with PCR-confirmed SARS-CoV-2 infection or an uninfected control (not recorded which). The DNA for the CDR3 is TGTGCCTGGAGTAGAAGGGCCTTCCTAACGGGGAATGAGCAGTTCTTC. It yields the protein CAWSRRAFLTGNEQFF. Combining the CDR3 with reference TRBV30 and TRBJ2-1 gives the whole variable domain SQTIHQWPATLVQPVGSPLSLECTVEGTSNPNLYWYRQAAGRGLQLLFYSVGIGQISSEVPQNLSASRPQDRQFILSSKKLLLSDSGFYLCAWSRRAFLTGNEQFFGPGTRLTVL.